This is a list of T cell receptor beta chains from one sample in a study of CD8 T cells in Susac syndrome. TCRdb ran MiXCR on the immunoSEQ multiplex PCR reads and lists one entry per CDR3 protein. The repertoire holds hundreds of thousands of distinct CDR3 sequences, with about 94% as singletons. The sequencing sample was made of CD4+ T cells from PBMCs. The origin of the receptors is a human donor with Susac syndrome. The conserved cysteine and the conserved F or W are not part of the CDR3 here. Each record gives: V gene, CDR3 protein.

V gene: TRBV18; CDR3 protein: ASSPGVLETQY
V gene: TRBV6-2/TRBV6-3; CDR3 protein: ASSSGTGFSSPQF
V gene: TRBV27; CDR3 protein: ASSPGQGAKDEQF
V gene: TRBV19; CDR3 protein: ASTTDRVGGGNQPQH
V gene: TRBV4-2; CDR3 protein: ASSQLTASINEQF
V gene: TRBV10-3; CDR3 protein: AISVVRFNEQF
V gene: TRBV2; CDR3 protein: ASSVGEVDTQY
V gene: TRBV4-3; CDR3 protein: ASSQEFWLSGANVLT
V gene: TRBV3-1; CDR3 protein: ASSQDNELAGDWLYPYQETQY
V gene: TRBV7-9; CDR3 protein: ASSPMGRGDTEAF
V gene: TRBV20-1; CDR3 protein: SARALGDQPQH
V gene: TRBV7-2; CDR3 protein: ASSFLPGDTQY
V gene: TRBV20-1; CDR3 protein: SARGTGLQETQY
V gene: TRBV29-1; CDR3 protein: SAGDREGSYGYT
V gene: TRBV9; CDR3 protein: ASSEPGREQF
V gene: TRBV12-3/TRBV12-4; CDR3 protein: ASSLRLQGTSNQPQH
V gene: TRBV5-4; CDR3 protein: ASSLSSLAGNTGELF
V gene: TRBV25-1; CDR3 protein: ASKDNTYEQY
V gene: TRBV4-2; CDR3 protein: ASSLRGEGVGAKNIQY
V gene: TRBV12-3/TRBV12-4; CDR3 protein: ASSFSNTEAF